This TCR beta chain was profiled in a study of cytomegalovirus exposure and HLA in healthy donors. Broader study findings: After further analysis at a later stage, 16,951 TCR beta sequences were associated with HLA alleles at 0.05 false discovery rate. Rarity marked most TCR sequences, yet some public TCRs occurred in many donors. It was 164 TCR beta chains that were listed as cytomegalovirus-associated.

The PCR contained 60 Vbeta and 13 Jbeta primers. Generated by immunoSEQ multiplex PCR, the TCRdb table keeps only in-frame clones and is missing some. The table shows approximately 130,000 clones, with approximately 79% occurring only once. With respect to this clone: The antigen remains undetermined.

CDR1 is MNHEY, CDR2 SMNVEV, per germline (reference sequence). This CDR3 spans 15 amino acids. The V segment lost 5 bases and the J segment 3 bases; nucleotides outside the gene matches: 9. The clonotype originates from a man aged 50 to 60 in good health and CMV-seropositive. V usage is TRBV27 and J usage is TRBJ2-7; 8 nucleotides match TRBD1. The source material was PBMCs. The CDR3 protein is CASSPVRTGIYEQYF. The CDR3, as DNA: TGTGCCAGCAGTCCAGTCCGGACAGGGATCTACGAGCAGTACTTC.